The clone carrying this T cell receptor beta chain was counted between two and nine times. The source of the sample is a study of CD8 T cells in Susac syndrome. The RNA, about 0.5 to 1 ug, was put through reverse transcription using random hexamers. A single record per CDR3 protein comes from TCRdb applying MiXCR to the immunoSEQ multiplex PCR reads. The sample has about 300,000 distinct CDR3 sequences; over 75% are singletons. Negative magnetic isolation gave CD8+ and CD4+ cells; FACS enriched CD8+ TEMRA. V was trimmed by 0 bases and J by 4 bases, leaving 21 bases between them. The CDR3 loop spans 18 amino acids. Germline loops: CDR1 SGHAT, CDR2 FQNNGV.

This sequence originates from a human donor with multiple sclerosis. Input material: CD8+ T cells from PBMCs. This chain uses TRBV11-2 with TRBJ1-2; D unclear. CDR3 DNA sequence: TGTGCCAGCAGCTTAGACCCTCCCACGCGCACCTATTCCTATGGCTACACCTTC. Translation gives CASSLDPPTRTYSYGYTF.